These 9 T cell receptor beta chains were all obtained from the same sample, sequenced in a study of cytotoxic CD8 clonotypes in ibrutinib-treated CLL. TCRdb keeps only in-frame clones here, not all; method: immunoSEQ multiplex PCR. The sample has tens of thousands of clones, approximately 80% seen once. This material consisted of PBMCs, taken at disease progression, from a patient treated with ibrutinib. The receptors stem from a human donor with chronic lymphocytic leukemia.

This clone occurred once. The rearrangement joins TRBV18 to TRBJ1-5; 7 positions match TRBD1. This CDR3 has 15 residues. Trimming removed 1 base from V and 11 bases from J; junction bases left unmatched: 11. CDR1 and CDR2 from the germline V gene are KGHSH and LQKENI. The CDR3 region is CASSPRARTGDAQHF. The CDR3 region has the DNA TGTGCCAGCTCACCACGGGCGCGAACAGGGGATGCCCAGCATTTT.

The genes are TRBV5-6 and TRBJ2-2; D unclear. The CDR3 contains 14 residues. Germline-derived CDR1 and CDR2 are SGHDT and YYEEEE. The ends were cut back, 3 bases at V and 4 bases at J, with 10 bases in the middle. The CDR3 reads CASSSIGFTGELFF. CDR3 DNA: TGTGCCAGCAGCTCGATTGGGTTCACCGGGGAGCTGTTTTTT. Full variable domain (remainder filled in from reference TRBV5-6 and TRBJ2-2): DAGVTQSPTHLIKTRGQQVTLRCSPKSGHDTVSWYQQALGQGPQFIFQYYEEEERQRGNFPDRFSGHQFPNYSSELNVNALLLGDSALYLCASSSIGFTGELFFGEGSRLTVL.

This clone has just one count. The V gene is TRBV4-2, the J gene TRBJ2-7, with D hard to call. The CDR3 extends over 14 amino acids. Germline loops: CDR1 LGHNA, CDR2 YNFKEQ. Trimming stripped 0 bases from V and 7 bases from J, with 13 bases between. CDR3 sequence: CASSQDAEAREQYF. The CDR3 DNA is TGTGCCAGCAGCCAAGATGCAGAAGCGAGAGAGCAGTACTTC.

J is TRBJ1-5 and V is TRBV28; D not resolved. The CDR3 contains 12 residues. Trimming stripped 5 bases from V and 7 bases from J, with 9 bases between. Germline CDR1 reads MDHEN; CDR2 reads SYDVKM. The CDR3 DNA reads TGTGCCAGCAGTCACCCCGACCAGCCCCAGCATTTT. This codes for CASSHPDQPQHF.

The chain links TRBV29-1 to TRBJ1-1, with D unresolved. Trimming stripped 0 bases from V and 0 bases from J, with 5 bases between. Germline V CDR1 and CDR2: SQVTM, ANQGSEA. CDR3 length equals 13 residues. The CDR3 loop reads CSVEEVVNTEAFF. The DNA for the CDR3 is TGCAGCGTTGAAGAAGTCGTGAACACTGAAGCTTTCTTT.

This clone was seen a few times. The rearrangement joins TRBV2 to TRBJ1-5; perhaps TRBD1 as D (5 bases). V shed 4 bases and J shed 2 bases, with 9 bases lying between them. The CDR3 is made up of 14 amino acids. CDR1 SNHLY and CDR2 FYNNEI come from the germline V gene. Here the CDR3 reads CASSVQGRNQPQHF. The CDR3 DNA follows: TGTGCCAGCAGTGTTCAGGGTCGCAATCAGCCCCAGCATTTT. The variable domain in full, completed from reference TRBV2 and TRBJ1-5, reads EPEVTQTPSHQVTQMGQEVILRCVPISNHLYFYWYRQILGQKVEFLVSFYNNEISEKSEIFDDQFSVERPDGSNFTLKIRSTKLEDSAMYFCASSVQGRNQPQHFGDGTRLSIL.

This clone showed up just once. The CDR3 sequence is CASSFSGSGELFF. The CDR3 DNA reads as TGCGCCAGCAGCTTCAGCGGGTCCGGGGAGCTGTTTTTT. The chain combines TRBV5-1 with TRBJ2-2; weak D call: TRBD2 (6 bases). V lost 2 bases to trimming and J lost 6 bases, with 8 bases between them. Per the germline V gene, CDR1 is SGHRS and CDR2 is YFSETQ. CDR3 length equals 13 residues. Full variable domain (missing parts from reference TRBV5-1 and TRBJ2-2): KAGVTQTPRYLIKTRGQQVTLSCSPISGHRSVSWYQQTPGQGLQFLFEYFSETQRNKGNFPGRFSGRQFSNSRSEMNVSTLELGDSALYLCASSFSGSGELFFGEGSRLTVL.

The chain joins TRBV7-8 to TRBJ2-2; D is unresolved. CDR1 is SGHVS, CDR2 FQNEAQ, per germline. The V end lost 2 bases, the J end lost 1 base, and 5 bases lay between the germline ends. The CDR3 contains 14 residues. The CDR3 loop reads CASSLWENTGELFF. The DNA for the CDR3 is TGTGCCAGCAGCTTATGGGAGAACACCGGGGAGCTGTTTTTT.

The gene calls are TRBV5-1 and TRBJ2-5; D uncertain. The closer fit of TRBJ2-7 to the DNA end suggests the J call may be wrong. The germline V gene has CDR1 SGHRS and CDR2 YFSETQ. The CDR3 sequence is 15 residues long. In DNA, the CDR3 is TGCGCCAGCAGCTTGGGCCCGGCGCCTTCCTACGAGCAGTACTTC. The encoded protein is CASSLGPAPSYEQYF.